This is a list of T cell receptor beta chains from one sample in a study of T cells in Graves' hyperthyroidism and ophthalmopathy. Via MiXCR, TCRdb re-called the multiplex PCR reads, giving one row per CDR3 protein. This table holds approximately 500,000 distinct CDR3 sequences, approximately 44% found once. Material: peripheral blood or thyroid tissue (not recorded which). All receptors come from a woman younger than 35 with Graves' hyperthyroidism. Both conserved end residues are part of each CDR3. Fields, in order: J gene, clone size, V gene, D gene, CDR3 DNA, CDR3 protein. A D gene is named only where the DNA matches it firmly. Only some rows state a clone size, as once, few, many or a class for expanded clones.

TRBJ2-2 | . | TRBV29-1 | . | TGCAGCGCTCCAGCCAGTGACGCCCCGGGGGTTCAGGACACCGGGGAGCTGTTTTTT | CSAPASDAPGVQDTGELFF
TRBJ1-4 | . | TRBV13 | TRBD1 | TGTGCCAGCAGCTTAGGACCCAGGGGGTCCTCTGGAAAACTGTTTTTT | CASSLGPRGSSGKLFF
TRBJ2-6 | many | TRBV25-1 | . | TGTGCCAGCAGTGAAGCAGGGGATGGGGCCAACGTCCTGACTTTC | CASSEAGDGANVLTF
TRBJ1-2 | . | TRBV25-1 | . | TGTGCCAGGTCCTATGGCTACACCTTC | CARSYGYTF
TRBJ1-1 | . | TRBV24-1 | TRBD1 | TGTGCCACCAGTGATCCGGGACAGGGTATGAACACTGAAGCTTTCTTT | CATSDPGQGMNTEAFF
TRBJ2-3 | . | TRBV20-1 | . | TGCAGTGCTCTCTCGGGACGGATAACAGATACGCAGTATTTT | CSALSGRITDTQYF
TRBJ1-2 | . | TRBV29-1 | . | TGCAGCGAAACTTCAGGGGATAATGGCTACACCTTC | CSETSGDNGYTF
TRBJ2-1 | few | TRBV29-1 | . | TGCAGCGTTGGGGGAGGCGGGAAACCCTACAATGAGCAGTTCTTC | CSVGGGGKPYNEQFF
TRBJ2-2 | many | TRBV19 | TRBD2 | TGTGCCAGTAAATGGGCGGGAGGGCTTCACGGGGAGCTGTTTTTT | CASKWAGGLHGELFF
TRBJ2-2 | many | TRBV29-1 | TRBD1 | TGCAGCGTACTGACAGGGACCGGGGAGCTGTTTTTT | CSVLTGTGELFF
TRBJ1-6 | few | TRBV27 | TRBD1 | TGTGCCAGCAATAGGAGAGGGGGCCTAAGCTCCTATAATTCACCCCTCCACTTT | CASNRRGGLSSYNSPLHF
TRBJ1-4 | . | TRBV2 | . | TGTGCCAGCAATCCAGGGCTGGCTAATGAAAAACTGTTTTTT | CASNPGLANEKLFF
TRBJ2-2 | few | TRBV18 | TRBD2 | TGTGCCAGCTCACCCGTAGCGGGAGCGAACACCGGGGAGCTGTTTTTT | CASSPVAGANTGELFF
TRBJ2-7 | many | TRBV4-3 | TRBD1 | TGCGCCAGCAGCCAAGATCTCTGGACAGGGGGCTACGAGCAGTACTTC | CASSQDLWTGGYEQYF
TRBJ2-7 | few | TRBV2 | TRBD1 | TGTGCCAGCAGTACCTTCCGGGACAGCTCCTACGAGCAGTACTTC | CASSTFRDSSYEQYF
TRBJ1-1 | . | TRBV7-3 | . | TGTGCCAGCAGCCCTGACACCGGGGAGGCTTTGGGGGGCACTGAAGCTTTCTTT | CASSPDTGEALGGTEAFF
TRBJ1-1 | many | TRBV9 | . | TGTGCCAGCACCTTATCGGCAGGGAAAATAACGAACACTGAAGCTTTCTTT | CASTLSAGKITNTEAFF
TRBJ1-5 | . | TRBV30 | . | TGTGCCTGGAGCTCGGGGGGCCGTTGGCAGCCCCAGCATTTT | CAWSSGGRWQPQHF
TRBJ1-4 | . | TRBV7-2 | . | TGTGCCAGCAGCGTTGAATCGGGGAAACTGTTTTTT | CASSVESGKLFF
TRBJ1-6 | once | TRBV10-3 | . | TGTGCCATCAACACCGGGAGCAATTCCTATAATTCACCCCTCCACTTT | CAINTGSNSYNSPLHF
TRBJ1-1 | . | TRBV5-1 | . | TGCGCCAGCAGTTATGAAGCGGAGGTATCGAACACTGAAGCTTTCTTT | CASSYEAEVSNTEAFF
TRBJ1-1 | many | TRBV7-8 | . | TGTGCCAGCAGCCGATATACAAGGACCACTGAAGCTTTCTTT | CASSRYTRTTEAFF
TRBJ2-7 | . | TRBV3-1 | TRBD1 | TGTGCCAGCAGTTACCGGGACAGGGACTCCTACGAGCAGTACTTC | CASSYRDRDSYEQYF
TRBJ2-1 | . | TRBV20-1 | . | TGCAGTGCTTACAGGGACTTCTCCTACAATGAGCAGTTCTTC | CSAYRDFSYNEQFF
TRBJ1-3 | many | TRBV7-2 | . | TGTGCCAGCAGCCGGGGCATCGGAAACACCATATATTTT | CASSRGIGNTIYF
TRBJ2-2 | . | TRBV12-3/TRBV12-4 | . | TGTGCCAGCAGCCCAGGGGTCATAAACACCGGGGAGCTGTTTTTT | CASSPGVINTGELFF
TRBJ2-5 | once | TRBV2 | . | TGTGCTAGAGAGGGGTGGCAGGAGACCCAGTACTTC | CAREGWQETQYF
TRBJ1-1 | . | TRBV18 | TRBD1 | TGTGCCAGCGTCACAGGGGGATACACTGAAGCTTTCTTT | CASVTGGYTEAFF
TRBJ1-1 | many | TRBV7-9 | . | TGTGCCAGCAGCTTTCTCGCACAAGGGAACACTGAAGCTTTCTTT | CASSFLAQGNTEAFF
TRBJ2-3 | . | TRBV24-1 | TRBD2 | TGTGCCACCAGTGACGCCGGACTAGCGGGCCTGCCAGATACGCAGTATTTT | CATSDAGLAGLPDTQYF
TRBJ1-2 | many | TRBV12-3/TRBV12-4 | . | TGTGCCAGCAGTTTACCCAGGGCCTATGGCTACACCTTC | CASSLPRAYGYTF
TRBJ1-4 | . | TRBV7-3 | TRBD1 | TGTGCCAGCAGCTTGACGGGGACAGCCCTTAATGAAAAACTGTTTTTT | CASSLTGTALNEKLFF
TRBJ2-1 | once | TRBV7-3 | . | TGTGCCAGCAGCTCAACAAGAACTGAGGAGCAGTTCTTC | CASSSTRTEEQFF
TRBJ1-4 | many | TRBV4-1 | . | TGCGCCAGCAGCCAGGCCGGGACTAGTATATCGTTTTTT | CASSQAGTSISFF
TRBJ2-5 | . | TRBV24-1 | TRBD1 | TGTGCCACCAGTGACGCTACAGGGGGTGAGACCCAGTACTTC | CATSDATGGETQYF
TRBJ1-3 | . | TRBV4-1 | . | TGCGCCAGCAGCCAAGATTTTGGCAGGCGAAACACCATATATTTT | CASSQDFGRRNTIYF
TRBJ1-5 | . | TRBV2 | . | TGTGCCAGCAGTATCCGGGAGGGTTATCAGCCCCAGCATTTT | CASSIREGYQPQHF
TRBJ2-7 | . | TRBV7-9 | TRBD1 | TGTGCCAGCAGCCAAGTGGAAACAGGGGGCGAGCAGTACTTC | CASSQVETGGEQYF
TRBJ1-5 | many | TRBV7-6 | . | TGTGCCAGCAGCTTAGCGGCCCATCAGCCCCAGCATTTT | CASSLAAHQPQHF
TRBJ1-1 | once | TRBV2 | . | TGTGCCAGCAGTTTCCGTCCGGCAATAATGAACACTGAAGCTTTCTTT | CASSFRPAIMNTEAFF
TRBJ1-6 | . | TRBV9 | . | TGTGCCAGCAGCCCATGCCCCCCCCGGGACGGTAATTCACCCCTCCACTTT | CASSPCPPRDGNSPLHF
TRBJ1-6 | . | TRBV20-1 | . | TGCAGTGCCCCGGGACTGTATAATTCACCCCTCCACTTT | CSAPGLYNSPLHF
TRBJ1-1 | many | TRBV15 | TRBD1 | TGTGCCACCAGTAAGCTAATACAGGGGTCTGAAGCTTTCTTT | CATSKLIQGSEAFF
TRBJ1-1 | . | TRBV27 | . | TGTGCCAGCAGTTTCGCCGGGACTAACACTGAAGCTTTCTTT | CASSFAGTNTEAFF
TRBJ2-7 | many | TRBV7-7 | . | TGTGCTAGCAGCTTAGGACAGTTCTACGAGCAGTACTTC | CASSLGQFYEQYF
TRBJ1-2 | . | TRBV7-2 | . | TGTGCCAGCAGCTTAGTGGGCAGACGAGGCTACACCTTC | CASSLVGRRGYTF
TRBJ2-7 | many | TRBV2 | TRBD2 | TGTGCCAGCATGGGGACTAGCGGTGAGAGCGAGCAGTACTTC | CASMGTSGESEQYF
TRBJ2-1 | . | TRBV20-1 | . | TGCAGTGCTAGGAGGGATTCATCGGGAGCGCCTAGTGAGCAGTTCTTC | CSARRDSSGAPSEQFF